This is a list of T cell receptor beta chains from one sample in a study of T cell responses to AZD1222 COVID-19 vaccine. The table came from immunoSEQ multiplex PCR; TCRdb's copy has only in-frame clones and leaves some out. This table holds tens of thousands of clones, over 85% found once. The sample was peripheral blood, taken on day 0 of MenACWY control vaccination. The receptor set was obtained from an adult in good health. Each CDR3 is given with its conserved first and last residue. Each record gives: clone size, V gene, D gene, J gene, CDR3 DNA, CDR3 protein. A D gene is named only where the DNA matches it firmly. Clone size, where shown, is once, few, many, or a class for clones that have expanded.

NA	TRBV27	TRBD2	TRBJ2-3	TGTGCCAGCAGTTTAACCCCCCCGCGGGGGGGTTTTACAGATACGCAGTATTTT	CASSLTPPRGGFTDTQYF
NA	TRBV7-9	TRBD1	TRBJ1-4	TGTGCCAGCAGCTGGCAGGGGGCCGGAGGTGAAAAACTGTTTTTT	CASSWQGAGGEKLFF
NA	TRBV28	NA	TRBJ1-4	TGTGCCAGCAGCTCCCTTCGCGCTGCTAGGGAAAAACTGTTTTTT	CASSSLRAAREKLFF
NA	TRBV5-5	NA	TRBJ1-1	TGTGCCAGCAGCCGATTCTTGGGGGGGCAAGTCACTGAAGCTTTCTTT	CASSRFLGGQVTEAFF
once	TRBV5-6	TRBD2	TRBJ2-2	TGTGCCAGCAGCTTCTCCGGGAGGTCGAACACCGGGGAGCTGTTTTTT	CASSFSGRSNTGELFF
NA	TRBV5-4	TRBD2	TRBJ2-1	TGTGCCAGCAGCTTGGGGACTAGCGGGGGGGCAGGGCACGATGAGCAGTTCTTC	CASSLGTSGGAGHDEQFF
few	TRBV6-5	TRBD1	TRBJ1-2	TGTGCCAGCGGCTTAACAGGGGTGACAGGCTACACCTTC	CASGLTGVTGYTF
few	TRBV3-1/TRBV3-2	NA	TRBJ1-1	TGTGCCAGCAGCAAAGCAAGTTTCAGCGAAGCTTTCTTT	CASSKASFSEAFF
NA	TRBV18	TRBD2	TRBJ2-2	TGTGCCAGCGCGCGGGACAGAGGACTAGCGGCCGGGGAGCTGTTTTTT	CASARDRGLAAGELFF
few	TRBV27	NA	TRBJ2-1	TGTGCCAGCATGAGCGAAACCTACAATGAGCAGTTCTTC	CASMSETYNEQFF
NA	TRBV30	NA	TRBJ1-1	TGTGCCTGGTCCTCACCTCGGATGAACACTGAAGCTTTCTTT	CAWSSPRMNTEAFF
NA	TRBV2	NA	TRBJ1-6	TGTGCCAGCAGTGAACAGAGGGGGAGGTACGCAAATTCACCCCTCCACTTT	CASSEQRGRYANSPLHF
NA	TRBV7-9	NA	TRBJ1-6	TGTGCCAGTATTCTGGACGGCAATTCACCCCTCCACTTT	CASILDGNSPLHF
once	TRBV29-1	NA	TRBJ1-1	TGCAGCGCTGCCCAACTCCTGGACACTGAAGCTTTCTTT	CSAAQLLDTEAFF
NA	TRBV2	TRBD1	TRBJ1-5	TGTGCCAGCAGGGACAGGCAAAGCAATCAGCCCCAGCATTTT	CASRDRQSNQPQHF
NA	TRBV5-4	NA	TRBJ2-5	TGTGCCAGCAGCTTGGAGGGATACGGGACCCAGTACTTC	CASSLEGYGTQYF